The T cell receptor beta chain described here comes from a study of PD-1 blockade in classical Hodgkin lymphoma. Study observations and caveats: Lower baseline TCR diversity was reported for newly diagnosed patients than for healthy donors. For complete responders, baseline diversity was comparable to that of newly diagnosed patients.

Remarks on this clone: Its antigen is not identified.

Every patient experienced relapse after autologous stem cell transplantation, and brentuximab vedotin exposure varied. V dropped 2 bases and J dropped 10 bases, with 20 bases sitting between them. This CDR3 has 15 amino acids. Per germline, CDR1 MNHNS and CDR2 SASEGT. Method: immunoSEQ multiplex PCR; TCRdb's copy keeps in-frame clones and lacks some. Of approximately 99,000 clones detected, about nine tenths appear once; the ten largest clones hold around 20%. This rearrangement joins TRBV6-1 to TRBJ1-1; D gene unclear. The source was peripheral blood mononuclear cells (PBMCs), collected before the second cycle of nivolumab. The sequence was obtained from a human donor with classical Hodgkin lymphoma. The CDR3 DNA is TGTGCCAGCAGTGAAAATCCACTAACGAGAGTTCGAGCTTTCTTT. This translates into CASSENPLTRVRAFF.